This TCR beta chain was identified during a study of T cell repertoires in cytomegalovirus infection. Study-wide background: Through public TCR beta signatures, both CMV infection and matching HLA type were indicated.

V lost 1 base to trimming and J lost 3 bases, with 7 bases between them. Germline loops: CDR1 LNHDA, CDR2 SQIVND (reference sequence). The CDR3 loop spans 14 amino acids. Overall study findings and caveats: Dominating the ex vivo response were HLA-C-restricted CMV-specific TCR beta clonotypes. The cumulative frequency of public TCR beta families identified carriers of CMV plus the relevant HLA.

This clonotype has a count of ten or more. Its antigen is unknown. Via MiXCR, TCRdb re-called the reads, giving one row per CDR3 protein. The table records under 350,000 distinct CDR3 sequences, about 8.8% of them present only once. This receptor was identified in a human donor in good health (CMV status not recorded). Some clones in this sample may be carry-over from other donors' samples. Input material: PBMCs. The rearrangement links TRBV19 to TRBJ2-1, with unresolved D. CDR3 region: CASSIGTSYNEQFF. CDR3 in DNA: TGTGCCAGTAGTATAGGAACAAGCTACAATGAGCAGTTCTTC.